A single sample gave rise to the 29 T cell receptor beta chains below, sequenced in a study of T cells in localized non-small cell lung cancer. Repertoires were generated with immunoSEQ multiplex PCR, while TCRdb's copy carries only in-frame clones and drops some. The data contain over 1,500 clones, approximately 32% of them singletons. The sequences come from lung tumor tissue, collected before any cancer treatment. The receptors come from a female donor aged 60 or older with stage I squamous cell lung carcinoma.

Sample share makes this clone medium-sized. The rearrangement uses TRBV7-4 and TRBJ2-4; TRBD1 agrees at 12 bases. Losses at the gene ends were 5 bases for V and 8 bases for J; bases not matched to a gene: 4. The CDR3 has 14 amino acids. The germline V gene has CDR1 SGHVT and CDR2 SQSDAQ. The CDR3 DNA follows: TGTGCCAGCAGCCCGGGACAGGGGGCGTACATTCAGTACTTC. This codes for CASSPGQGAYIQYF.

This clone was found once. The chain has TRBV19 and TRBJ2-3, with 13 bases identical to TRBD2. The CDR3 loop spans 19 amino acids. Per the germline V gene, CDR1 is LNHDA and CDR2 is SQIVND (reference sequence). After removal of 1 base from V and 2 bases from J, the junction contained 9 bases not matched to a gene. In DNA, the CDR3 is TGTGCCAGTAGTATAGTACCCCCGGGACTAGCGGGGCTCACAGATACGCAGTATTTT. Protein sequence: CASSIVPPGLAGLTDTQYF. Full variable domain (outside the CDR3, taken from reference TRBV19 and TRBJ2-3): DGGITQSPKYLFRKEGQNVTLSCEQNLNHDAMYWYRQDPGQGLRLIYYSQIVNDFQKGDIAEGYSVSREKKESFPLTVTSAQKNPTAFYLCASSIVPPGLAGLTDTQYFGPGTRLTVL.

In its sample, this clone was seen a few times. As DNA, the CDR3 is TGTGCCAGCTCACCCCCCCAAGGGAACTCTGGAAACACCATATATTTT. Protein: CASSPPQGNSGNTIYF. V and J are TRBV18 and TRBJ1-3; D remains ambiguous. The CDR3 is 16 residues long. The germline V gene encodes CDR1 KGHSH and CDR2 LQKENI. Trimming took off 3 bases at V and 0 bases at J, with 12 bases between the two ends. The full variable domain, rest sourced from reference TRBV18 and TRBJ1-3, is NAGVMQNPRHLVRRRGQEARLRCSPMKGHSHVYWYRQLPEEGLKFMVYLQKENIIDESGMPKERFSAEFPKEGPSILRIQQVVRGDSAAYFCASSPPQGNSGNTIYFGEGSWLTVV.

The count of this clone is one. This chain uses TRBV10-2 with TRBJ2-1, with D maybe TRBD2 (6 bases). Germline assignment: CDR1 WSHSY and CDR2 SAAADI. The CDR3 loop spans 15 amino acids. V dropped 8 bases and J dropped 0 bases, with 14 bases sitting between them. The CDR3 coding sequence is TGCGCCAGCCTAGCGACCGTAAGCTCCTACAATGAGCAGTTCTTC. It encodes CASLATVSSYNEQFF.

By proportion, this clone is large. The genes are TRBV6-8 and TRBJ1-2; no clear D gene. The germline V gene encodes CDR1 MNHGY and CDR2 SAAAGT. The germline V and J ends were trimmed by 6 bases and 6 bases, with 14 bases remaining between them. The length of the CDR3 is 13 residues. The CDR3 sequence: CASSEPSVHGYTF. The CDR3 DNA follows: TGTGCCAGCAGCGAACCTAGCGTCCATGGCTACACCTTC.

This chain joins TRBV9 and TRBJ2-1; tentatively, D is TRBD1 (6 bases). The ends were cut back, 2 bases at V and 2 bases at J, with 11 bases in the middle. The germline V gene encodes CDR1 SGDLS and CDR2 YYNGEE. This CDR3 spans 15 amino acids. DNA for the CDR3: TGTGCCAGCAGCGTTACAGGGTTGGCCTACAATGAGCAGTTCTTC. It encodes CASSVTGLAYNEQFF. Filled out from reference TRBV9 and TRBJ2-1, the complete variable domain reads DSGVTQTPKHLITATGQRVTLRCSPRSGDLSVYWYQQSLDQGLQFLIQYYNGEERAKGNILERFSAQQFPDLHSELNLSSLELGDSALYFCASSVTGLAYNEQFFGPGTRLTVL.

V is TRBV11-3 and J is TRBJ2-7; D is unclear. Deletions cut 3 bases from V and 7 bases from J, with 19 bases between. The germline CDR1 and CDR2 sequences are SGHNT and YENEEA. The CDR3 is made up of 15 amino acids. Written as DNA, the CDR3 is TGTGCCAGCAGCTTGGATATGCTCGCGAAGAGGGAGCAGTACTTC. It yields the protein CASSLDMLAKREQYF.

The V gene is TRBV28, the J gene TRBJ2-2; D is undetermined. V was shortened by 4 bases and J by 5 bases, with 14 bases between the two germline ends. CDR3 length: 15 amino acids. CDR1 MDHEN and CDR2 SYDVKM come from the germline V gene. CDR3 sequence reads: CASSSRARRTGELFF. The CDR3 DNA reads as TGTGCCAGCAGTTCCCGGGCAAGGCGGACCGGGGAGCTGTTTTTT.

The CDR3 sequence: CASGLFGSGLPQHF. The CDR3 DNA reads as TGTGCCAGCGGCCTTTTTGGCAGCGGGCTGCCCCAGCATTTT. The chain is built from TRBV27 and TRBJ1-5; no firm D call. This CDR3 spans 14 amino acids. The germline V and J ends were trimmed by 8 bases and 9 bases, with 20 bases remaining between them. Germline V lookup: CDR1 MNHEY, CDR2 SMNVEV (reference sequence).

This clone was recorded a few times. The V call is TRBV9, the J call TRBJ1-5; D gene ambiguous. The germline V gene encodes CDR1 SGDLS and CDR2 YYNGEE. V gave up 3 bases and J gave up 4 bases, with 8 bases separating them. CDR3 length equals 13 residues. In DNA, the CDR3 is TGTGCCAGCAGCGGAGCCGAAAATCAGCCCCAGCATTTT. It is translated as CASSGAENQPQHF.

This clone was detected only a few times. The read falls 1 residue short of the CDR3 end, and the missing part is taken from the germline J gene. The V call is TRBV10-3, the J call TRBJ2-7; perhaps TRBD1 as D (6 bases). Looked up from germline, CDR1 is ENHRY and CDR2 is SYGVKD. The ends were cut back, 2 bases at V and 6 bases at J, with 14 bases in the middle. The CDR3 totals 14 residues. The covered CDR3 bases are TGTGCCATCAGTGAGGGAAGGCAGGGGTTCGAGCAGTAC. Amino acids: CAISEGRQGFEQY. The whole CDR3 is CAISEGRQGFEQYF.

The chain couples TRBV9 to TRBJ2-3; tentatively, D is TRBD2 (6 bases). V lost 3 bases and J 5 bases, leaving 19 bases between the germline ends. Germline CDR1 and CDR2: SGDLS and YYNGEE. The CDR3 extends over 16 amino acids. DNA for the CDR3: TGTGCCAGCAGCGAACCCACGGACGGGCGGGAAGATACGCAGTATTTT. Its translation is CASSEPTDGREDTQYF.

The chain has TRBV18 and TRBJ2-5, with a possible D match to TRBD2 (5 bases). This CDR3 has 15 amino acids. Trimming stripped 4 bases from V and 0 bases from J, with 12 bases between. Germline V lookup: CDR1 KGHSH, CDR2 LQKENI. This chain's CDR3 is CASSQSGNYQETQYF. DNA of the CDR3: TGTGCCAGCTCACAATCCGGGAATTACCAAGAGACCCAGTACTTC.

This clone came up a few times. The chain uses TRBV19 and TRBJ2-3, with 9 bases identical to TRBD2. The CDR3 totals 15 residues. V dropped 9 bases and J dropped 2; count of bases not matched to a gene: 9. CDR1 is LNHDA and CDR2 is SQIVND in the germline V gene (reference sequence). CDR3 loop: CARSKAGGPTDTQYF. CDR3 DNA sequence: TGTGCCAGATCAAAAGCGGGGGGTCCCACAGATACGCAGTATTTT.

This clone has a handful of counts. The chain is built from TRBV9 and TRBJ2-7, with a tentative D call TRBD1 (6 bases). Germline loops: CDR1 SGDLS, CDR2 YYNGEE. The V and J ends lost 3 bases and 1 base respectively, with 8 bases between them. CDR3 length equals 13 residues. CDR3 sequence: CASSAGQSYEQYF. The CDR3 DNA sequence: TGTGCCAGCAGCGCGGGACAATCCTACGAGCAGTACTTC. Together with reference TRBV9 and TRBJ2-7, the CDR3 gives the full variable domain: DSGVTQTPKHLITATGQRVTLRCSPRSGDLSVYWYQQSLDQGLQFLIQYYNGEERAKGNILERFSAQQFPDLHSELNLSSLELGDSALYFCASSAGQSYEQYFGPGTRLTVT.

The rearrangement uses TRBV29-1 and TRBJ1-2; 7 bases line up with TRBD1. CDR1 is SQVTM, CDR2 ANQGSEA, per germline. The CDR3 is 13 amino acids. Trimming at V came to 5 bases and at J to 4 bases, leaving 7 bases not matched to a gene. In DNA, the CDR3 is TGCAGCGTTCTCCGACAGGGTGCCTATGGCTACACCTTC. Translated: CSVLRQGAYGYTF.

In its sample, this clone was seen once. The V call is TRBV18, the J call TRBJ1-5; TRBD1 matches 8 bases. This CDR3 has 16 amino acids. Germline CDR1 and CDR2: KGHSH and LQKENI. With V trimmed by 5 bases and J by 5 bases, 11 bases remained unmatched. The CDR3, as DNA: TGTGCCAGCTCAAGTCTCAGAGGGACAGGAGATCAGCCCCAGCATTTT. Protein: CASSSLRGTGDQPQHF.

There are a few counts of this clone. This chain uses TRBV7-5 with TRBJ1-5; no DNA check was done on the table's D call, TRBD1. TRBV7-5 represents a pseudogene. There are 14 residues in the CDR3. CDR3 in DNA: TGTGCCAGCAGCCGGGACACCGCCAATCAGCCCCAGCATTTT. It is translated as CASSRDTANQPQHF.

The chain links TRBV6-8 to TRBJ2-2, with TRBD1 matching over 8 bases. The V and J ends lost 5 bases and 6 bases, in that order; junction bases with no gene match: 2. CDR1 is MNHGY, CDR2 SAAAGT, per germline. This CDR3 region has 13 residues. Here the CDR3 reads CASSLQGAGELFF. CDR3 nucleotides: TGTGCCAGCAGTCTACAGGGGGCCGGGGAGCTGTTTTTT.

This rearrangement joins TRBV6-8 to TRBJ2-2, with 9 bases that match TRBD2. Trimming cost V 7 bases and J 0 bases; bases outside gene matches: 3. The CDR3 runs to 15 residues. CDR1 is MNHGY and CDR2 is SAAAGT in the germline V gene. The CDR3 loop reads CASKVAGANTGELFF. CDR3 sequence (DNA): TGTGCCAGCAAGGTAGCGGGGGCGAACACCGGGGAGCTGTTTTTT.

This clone was counted only a few times. This chain links TRBV11-3 with TRBJ2-1; 8 nucleotides match TRBD1. The CDR3 has 15 amino acids. The germline gives CDR1 SGHNT, CDR2 YENEEA. Trimming cost V 3 bases and J 6 bases; bases outside gene matches: 7. CDR3 region: CASSFFQGAGNEQFF. As DNA, the CDR3 is TGTGCCAGCAGCTTTTTCCAGGGGGCGGGCAATGAGCAGTTCTTC.

The chain recombines TRBV11-3 with TRBJ2-1; TRBD2 matches at 7 bases. Germline loops: CDR1 SGHNT, CDR2 YENEEA. The junction had 5 bases not matched to a gene; V was cut back by 3 bases and J by 0 bases. CDR3 length: 16 residues. CDR3 in DNA: TGTGCCAGCAGCTTTGCGGGGAGGGCCTCCTACAATGAGCAGTTCTTC. It encodes CASSFAGRASYNEQFF.

Within the sample, this clone is medium-sized. The chain recombines TRBV11-3 with TRBJ1-5; D not certain. CDR1 SGHNT and CDR2 YENEEA come from the germline V gene. V dropped 3 bases and J dropped 7 bases, with 13 bases sitting between them. The CDR3 runs to 14 residues. The CDR3, as DNA: TGTGCCAGCAGCTTGCAGGTTTCGGGCCAGCCCCAGCATTTT. Protein: CASSLQVSGQPQHF.

This clone has more than one count but fewer than ten. V and J are TRBV18 and TRBJ1-2; 11 bases fit TRBD1. The V gene's germline CDR1 is KGHSH and CDR2 LQKENI. The CDR3 covers 17 residues. After removal of 6 bases from V and 8 bases from J, the junction contained 17 bases not matched to a gene. The CDR3 loop is CASSRERTGGGFQGYTF. The CDR3, as DNA: TGTGCCAGCTCCCGGGAGAGGACAGGGGGCGGATTCCAGGGCTACACCTTC.

This clone has a single count. V usage is TRBV12-5 and J usage is TRBJ1-3, with TRBD1 as a possible D gene (6 bases). CDR1 and CDR2 (germline): LGHNT, FRNRAP. Between the trimmed V and J ends, which lost 3 bases and 0 bases, there was a span of 6 bases. The CDR3 is made up of 14 amino acids. In DNA form, the CDR3 reads TGTGCTAGTGGTTTAGGGGGCTCTGGAAACACCATATATTTT. Residues: CASGLGGSGNTIYF.

This clone was observed a few times. The gene calls are TRBV6-8 and TRBJ2-3; TRBD2 matches 8 bases. CDR3 length: 14 residues. Germline V lookup: CDR1 MNHGY, CDR2 SAAAGT. J gave up 0 bases and V 8 bases, and 4 bases lay outside the gene matches. The chain's CDR3 is CASGLAGSTDTQYF. CDR3 bases: TGTGCCAGCGGCTTAGCGGGGAGCACAGATACGCAGTATTTT.

There are a few counts of this clone. The chain carries TRBV11-3 and TRBJ2-1, with D hard to call. Germline CDR1 SGHNT, CDR2 YENEEA. Trimming left V 5 bases short and J 1 base short, with 12 bases between. There are 15 residues in the CDR3. The CDR3 DNA follows: TGTGCCAGCAGCCTGCAGGCTAGTTCCTACAATGAGCAGTTCTTC. Residues: CASSLQASSYNEQFF.

This rearrangement joins TRBV25-1 to TRBJ2-1, with 8 bases matching TRBD1. The trim removed 5 bases at V and 8 bases at J, leaving 8 bases unmatched. The CDR3 spans 14 residues. Germline CDR1 and CDR2: MGHDK and SYGVNS. The CDR3 region has the DNA TGTGCCAGCAGTAGAACAGGGGGTCTGGATGAGCAGTTCTTC. Its protein is CASSRTGGLDEQFF.

The chain joins TRBV19 to TRBJ2-2; D unresolved. The CDR3 sequence is 15 residues long. Germline V gene sequence: CDR1 LNHDA, CDR2 SQIVND (reference sequence). The germline V and J ends were trimmed by 5 bases and 0 bases, with 10 bases remaining between them. CDR3 loop: CASSQIIANTGELFF. The CDR3 nucleotides are TGTGCCAGTAGTCAGATCATCGCGAACACCGGGGAGCTGTTTTTT.